The entry that follows covers one TCR beta chain sequence. Its antigen is not yet known. The sample holds no much larger clone one base away, and base qualities are not on file. Libraries were constructed by the immunoSEQ multiplex PCR assay. A mixture of 60 forward primers for TCR Vbeta segments and 13 reverse primers for TCR Jbeta segments was used in the multiplex PCR. A multiplex PCR assay on genomic DNA amplified the CDR3 region of rearranged TCR beta genes. On the Illumina HiSeq System, the amplified TCR beta libraries were sequenced as 87-base-pair reads. Per the authors' processing: A later analysis counted about 76 million unique TCR beta chains across the roughly 700 repertoires, and about 10 million of these chains were shared by at least two donors. Raw reads were error-corrected and collapsed into unique sequences by a nearest-neighbor algorithm in which closely related sequences were merged to remove PCR and sequencing errors. To assign V, D and J gene segments, CDR3 sequences were aligned to IMGT reference sequences. For a sequence to be retained, a match of at least six nucleotides was required to both a V gene segment and a J gene segment. Rearrangements were called productive when the CDR3 lacked stop codons and stayed in frame with V and J; all others were non-productive. CDR3 was defined by IMGT convention, running from the second conserved V-encoded cysteine to the conserved J-encoded phenylalanine. Sequences without an unambiguous match to a single V gene segment were excluded from the earlier analysis of 500 to 700 of the donors. In an earlier analysis of roughly 500 of the donors, V segments were called functional above 56.7% productive rearrangements and were called segregating when the between-donor standard deviation exceeded 5%. A statistical classification framework was built to diagnose cytomegalovirus status from the catalog of TCR beta chain sequences. In a later analysis, TCR nucleotide sequences were compared against IMGT/GENE-DB human TR gene sequences so that V and J genes could be assigned. A later analysis assigned CDR3 sequences and most-parsimonious VDJ recombination scenarios with the TCRdist pipeline. In a later analysis, each TCR beta chain was defined by its CDR3 amino acid sequence together with its V-gene family, and reads lacking a unique V-gene family were excluded. To address suspected cross-contamination and a sequencing artifact, a later analysis removed under 600 highly shared, low-generation-probability nucleotide sequences. A later analysis calculated a clonal expansion index for each public chain from normalized within-repertoire ranks of inferred template counts. Generation probabilities in a later analysis came from a VDJ recombination model fitted to out-of-frame rearrangements, and those results were checked against IGoR. Hypergeometric tests were used in a later analysis to score TCR-TCR, TCR-HLA and TCR-CMV co-occurrence, with a repertoire-size bias correction applied to the TCR pairs. False discovery rates were estimated in a later analysis by permuting HLA or CMV assignments 20 times. A later analysis grouped co-occurring TCRs with DBSCAN, adding TCRdist sequence similarity when clustering within HLA-allele-positive subsets. Repertoires with fewer than 30,000 or more than 120,000 public chains, plus five repertoires with anomalous nucleotide sharing, were excluded from co-occurrence clustering. TCRdb's version of the immuneACCESS table is confined to in-frame rearrangements and falls short of the full clone set. An unresolved V gene accounts for under half of the shortfall where checked; the remainder is of unknown origin. Clone size and the V and J calls come from that table; the DNA yielded D and trimming. Present in this sample are about 130,000 clones, roughly 76% of which were seen just once. Jointly, the top ten make up 13% of the sample.

The cohort comprised 550 to 700 healthy bone marrow donors. At the time of sampling, all cohort members were nominally healthy, though unrecorded immune exposures were likely present. The donor was CMV seropositive and belonged to the group of some 290 seropositive cohort members. Each donor provided a peripheral blood sample, and peripheral blood mononuclear cells were used for TCR beta sequencing. The Qiagen DNeasy Blood Extraction Kit was used to extract genomic DNA from the blood cell samples. This sample is part of a study of cytomegalovirus exposure and HLA in healthy donors (TCRdb year 2017). With respect to the entire study: An earlier analysis of under 600 of the donors reported approximately 270 Gb of sequence data and around 110 million unique TCR beta sequences from some 180 million T cells. About 330 gigabases of sequencing data and tens of millions of unique TCR sequences made up an early release that covered nearly 650 HLA-typed donors. Of the 398 genotyped donors, approximately 83% fell in the genetic ancestry cluster associated with self-reported Caucasian donors. The study aimed to test whether signatures of past pathogen exposure could be identified by cataloging public T cell receptors. The study profiled the T cell repertoires of under 700 subjects by immunosequencing and related them to cytomegalovirus serostatus. A separate validation cohort of more than 100 different subjects was used in addition to the approximately 640-subject first cohort. To predict cytomegalovirus infection status, the study brought together high-throughput TCR immunosequencing, statistical association of individual TCRs with disease status, and machine learning. To study patterns of TCR occurrence, a later analysis re-analyzed previously published TCR beta repertoires from 500 to 850 donors and added high-resolution HLA genotyping. The later analysis used no new phenotypic data to find candidate immune exposures, relying instead on TCR beta sequences and their occurrence across donors. To decide whether each TCR beta V gene segment behaved as functional or pseudogenic, an earlier analysis of approximately 600 of the donors relied on high-throughput TCR beta sequencing. Donor age, sex, ethnicity and CMV serostatus were compiled together with the repertoire data. Genome-wide SNP genotypes for about 55% of the roughly 670 donors were used in a later genetic analysis, which treated that subset as a discovery cohort. Every repertoire in the discovery cohort had been generated on one and the same sequencing platform. Class I and class II HLA loci were covered by the typing at four-digit resolution. Typing coverage varied by locus: about 620-630 donors for A, B, C, DRB1 and DQB1; approximately 500 for DQA1; more than 600 for DPA1; 450 to 480 for DPB1. About five DR-DQ haplotypes were handled as single units for association and clustering because linkage in the cohort was strong. On average, approximately 250,000 unique TCR beta nucleotide sequences were sequenced per donor among about 400 genotyped donors of the cohort, with around 19% of those sequences being non-productive. Overall study outcomes, separate from this receptor: The presence/absence analyses assumed that sequencing depth was roughly uniform across donors, and that assumption may not be true. The earlier analysis of about 600 of the donors excluded 15 to 20 rarely observed V segments, including chromosome 9 orphons, because counts were too low. A further reported finding was that TCR beta sequences accurately predicted the HLA-A and HLA-B alleles for most subjects in the first cohort. In this cohort, only TCR beta chains were sequenced, and detectable features were limited by the absence of alpha or paired-chain data. Because HLA typing was missing for some donors at each locus, association tests included only the typed subset. Several of the top co-occurrence clusters appeared to be linked to parvovirus B19, influenza, CMV and Epstein-Barr virus, according to a later analysis. A later analysis found that HLA-associated TCR beta chains were more clonally expanded and had lower generation probabilities than equally common non-associated chains. Most TCR sequences were observed very rarely across donors, whereas some public TCRs were present in many individuals. Specific HLA alleles were associated with roughly 16,000 TCR beta sequences at a false discovery rate of 0.05 in a later analysis. Correlated functional status among segregating V segments might reflect linkage disequilibrium, but an unknown experimental factor could not be ruled out. According to the authors, the approach could potentially be generalized to other disease states and immunological phenotypes. CMV serostatus was the only immune exposure information available for the cohort. Compared with the roughly 700-donor mean, donors in an Asian-associated ancestry cluster had fewer N-insertions in productive TCRs, according to a later genetic analysis. Strong co-occurrence of HLA alleles, especially DR and DQ, made assigning TCR associations to individual alleles difficult. A total of about 150 TCR beta chains were listed by the study as associated with cytomegalovirus. A group of highly shared sequence variants was considered likely to be a technical artifact of the sequencing pipeline. In a later analysis, the rate of TCR association differed among HLA loci, with DRB1 alleles having the most associated TCRs and HLA-C alleles having the fewest. Cytomegalovirus status was reported to be diagnosed by the classifier with high specificity and sensitivity in both the original and validation cohorts. In an earlier analysis of about 600 of the donors, most TCR beta V segments appeared in productive rearrangements about 87% or about 30% of the time, broadly matching IMGT annotations. In vitro tests confirmed that a few of the cytomegalovirus-associated TCR beta chains recognize cytomegalovirus antigens. In a later genetic analysis, a missense DCLRE1C variant was associated with V-gene and J-gene trimming of TCR beta chains, and the association was replicated in an independent cohort. In a later analysis, most CMV-associated TCR beta chains were found to appear HLA-restricted, with HLA associations seemingly driven largely by CMV exposure. Because the 87-base-pair reads could not distinguish some IMGT-functional V segments, including TRBV6-2 and TRBV6-3, those segments were excluded.

The germline V gene (reference sequence) sets CDR1 to SEHNR and CDR2 to FQNEAQ. The CDR3 measures 14 amino acids from cysteine to phenylalanine. Just CDR3 DNA is preserved here, 42 bases in frame from base 1. Trimming removed 3 bases from V and 8 bases from J, leaving 16 bases between the germline ends. The sequencing input was PBMCs. The V and J genes are TRBV7-9 and TRBJ1-1, with the D gene call left open. This receptor was identified in a woman aged 60-70 years in good health and CMV-seropositive. The DNA sequence is TGTGCCAGCAGCTTGGGTACAGCACGGTACGAAGCTTTCTTT. Its translation is CASSLGTARYEAFF.